This T cell receptor (beta chain) was obtained from a study of T cell responses to AZD1222 COVID-19 vaccine. Study conclusions and caveats: The study reported that nearly half of spike-specific TCRs target unmutated variant regions.

A note on this clone: What it binds is not known.

This CDR3 has 14 residues. V was trimmed by 0 bases and J by 5 bases, leaving 13 bases between them. Germline V gene sequence: CDR1 GTSNPN, CDR2 SVGIG (reference sequence). The method was immunoSEQ multiplex PCR; TCRdb's version includes in-frame clones alone and lacks a portion of them. This table holds 210,000 or so clones, about 93% found once. This sequence was found in an adult in good health. This chain joins TRBV30 and TRBJ1-2; no definite D call. Sequencing used peripheral blood, obtained on day 0 of MenACWY control vaccination. The CDR3 region is CAWSVGLEIYGYTF. CDR3 bases: TGTGCCTGGAGTGTCGGCCTCGAGATTTATGGCTACACCTTC.